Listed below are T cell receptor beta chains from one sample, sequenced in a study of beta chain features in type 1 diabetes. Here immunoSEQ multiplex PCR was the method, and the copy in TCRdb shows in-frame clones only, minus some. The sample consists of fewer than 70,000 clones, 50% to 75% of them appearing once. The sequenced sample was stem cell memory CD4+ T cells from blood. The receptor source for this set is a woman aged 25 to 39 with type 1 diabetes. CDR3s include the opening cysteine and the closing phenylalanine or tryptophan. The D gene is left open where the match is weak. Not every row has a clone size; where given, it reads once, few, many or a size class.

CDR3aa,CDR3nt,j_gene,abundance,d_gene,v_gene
CASSLGSPLAGGSNEQFF,TGTGCCAGCAGCTTAGGTTCCCCACTAGCGGGAGGAAGCAATGAGCAGTTCTTC,TRBJ2-1,once,TRBD2,TRBV5-4
CASSRDREGGSNQPQHF,TGCGCCAGCAGCCGCGACAGGGAAGGGGGTAGCAATCAGCCCCAGCATTTT,TRBJ1-5,-,TRBD1,TRBV4-1
CASSGVNEQYF,TGTGCCAGCTCAGGGGTAAACGAGCAGTACTTC,TRBJ2-7,-,-,TRBV2
CASSLRGAGVQPQHF,TGTGCCAGCAGCCTACGTGGGGCAGGGGTCCAGCCCCAGCATTTT,TRBJ1-5,-,-,TRBV13
CAISESVAGGGNEQFF,TGTGCCATCAGTGAGTCGGTAGCGGGGGGCGGGAATGAGCAGTTCTTC,TRBJ2-1,-,TRBD2,TRBV10-3
CASSYSGRQVVGYTF,TGTGCCAGCAGTTACTCTGGGAGACAAGTGGTTGGCTACACCTTC,TRBJ1-2,-,-,TRBV6-5
CASSESIAGGIEQYF,TGCGCCAGCAGTGAGTCGATCGCGGGAGGTATCGAGCAGTACTTC,TRBJ2-7,-,TRBD2,TRBV10-1
CASSPRGASGNTIYF,TGTGCCAGCTCACCCCGGGGGGCCTCTGGAAACACCATATATTTT,TRBJ1-3,-,-,TRBV18
CASSGSGRTHLSSYNEQFF,TGTGCCAGCAGCGGCAGCGGGAGGACCCACCTAAGCTCCTACAATGAGCAGTTCTTC,TRBJ2-1,-,TRBD2,TRBV5-6
CASSATGAGEKLFF,TGTGCCAGCAGCGCGACAGGGGCTGGGGAAAAACTGTTTTTT,TRBJ1-4,-,TRBD1,TRBV9
CASSQEGTTNEQFF,TGCGCCAGCAGCCAAGAGGGGACTACCAATGAGCAGTTCTTC,TRBJ2-1,-,TRBD2,TRBV4-1
CASSQERGVHQPQHF,TGTGCCAGCAGCCAGGAAAGGGGCGTGCATCAGCCCCAGCATTTT,TRBJ1-5,few,-,TRBV7-2
CASRPGGLIMENTEAFF,TGCGCCAGCAGGCCAGGGGGCTTGATTATGGAGAACACTGAAGCTTTCTTT,TRBJ1-1,few,TRBD1,TRBV23-1
CASSQDGRTSWNEQYF,TGCGCCAGCAGCCAAGATGGGAGGACTAGCTGGAACGAGCAGTACTTC,TRBJ2-7,-,TRBD2,TRBV4-1
CASSFGRGIGGYTF,TGTGCCAGCAGTTTCGGGCGGGGTATAGGTGGCTACACCTTC,TRBJ1-2,once,-,TRBV28
CASSIVAAAEQFF,TGTGCCAGTAGTATTGTTGCGGCGGCTGAGCAGTTCTTC,TRBJ2-1,-,-,TRBV19
CASSLTFFSDTQYF,TGTGCCAGCAGCCTAACCTTCTTCTCAGATACGCAGTATTTT,TRBJ2-3,-,-,TRBV11-3
CASSLTTNTEAFF,TGTGCCAGCAGCTTGACAACAAACACTGAAGCTTTCTTT,TRBJ1-1,-,-,TRBV7-9
CAWSVHTDTQYF,TGTGCCTGGAGTGTTCACACAGATACGCAGTATTTT,TRBJ2-3,-,-,TRBV30
CASSYTSTDTQYF,TGTGCCAGCAGCTATACTAGCACAGATACGCAGTATTTT,TRBJ2-3,-,-,TRBV7-2
CASRQQKHGGYTF,TGTGCCAGCAGACAACAGAAGCATGGGGGCTACACCTTC,TRBJ1-2,-,-,TRBV6-5
CASSSQGADTQYF,TGTGCCAGCAGCTCTCAGGGTGCAGATACGCAGTATTTT,TRBJ2-3,-,-,TRBV7-3
CASSLTAGNYGYTF,TGCGCCAGCAGCTTGACTGCGGGTAACTATGGCTACACCTTC,TRBJ1-2,-,-,TRBV5-1
CSVERRGNTEAFF,TGCAGCGTTGAACGGCGGGGGAACACTGAAGCTTTCTTT,TRBJ1-1,-,-,TRBV29-1
CASSLGQGAEKLFF,TGCGCCAGCAGCTTGGGACAGGGGGCAGAAAAACTGTTTTTT,TRBJ1-4,-,TRBD1,TRBV5-1
CASSGGARNEQFF,TGTGCCAGCAGTGGGGGGGCGCGGAATGAGCAGTTCTTC,TRBJ2-1,few,-,TRBV28
CASSLRPGTPTFYNEQFF,TGTGCCAGCAGCTTAAGGCCCGGGACACCGACTTTTTACAATGAGCAGTTCTTC,TRBJ2-1,few,-,TRBV7-3
CASSAAGLNYGYTF,TGTGCCAGCAGTGCGGCAGGACTTAACTATGGCTACACCTTC,TRBJ1-2,-,-,TRBV2
CASSTRQGQETQYF,TGTGCCAGTAGTACCCGACAGGGACAAGAGACCCAGTACTTC,TRBJ2-5,-,TRBD1,TRBV19
CASSLQGEAFF,TGTGCCAGCAGCCTACAGGGAGAAGCTTTCTTT,TRBJ1-1,once,-,TRBV7-9
CASSSPGTREGELFF,TGTGCCAGTAGTTCACCCGGGACAAGAGAAGGGGAGCTGTTTTTT,TRBJ2-2,once,-,TRBV19
CASGLAAGVVDQPQHF,TGTGCTAGTGGTTTGGCAGCGGGGGTAGTGGATCAGCCCCAGCATTTT,TRBJ1-5,-,-,TRBV12-5
CASTVTSGSYEQFF,TGCGCCAGCACAGTGACTAGCGGGAGTTATGAGCAGTTCTTC,TRBJ2-1,-,TRBD2,TRBV5-1
CASSAKPGQGYEKLFF,TGTGCCAGTAGTGCCAAACCGGGACAGGGATATGAAAAACTGTTTTTT,TRBJ1-4,-,TRBD1,TRBV19
CASSTKTSAYEQYF,TGTGCCAGCAGCACCAAGACTAGCGCCTACGAGCAGTACTTC,TRBJ2-7,-,TRBD2,TRBV7-8
CAISESDRGNEKLFF,TGTGCCATCAGTGAGTCTGACAGGGGAAATGAAAAACTGTTTTTT,TRBJ1-4,few,TRBD1,TRBV10-3
CASSPGPGMNTEAFF,TGTGCCAGCAGCCCCGGACCGGGGATGAACACTGAAGCTTTCTTT,TRBJ1-1,-,-,TRBV9
CASSLAEYQETQYF,TGTGCCAGCAGCTTAGCGGAGTACCAAGAGACCCAGTACTTC,TRBJ2-5,-,-,TRBV5-4
CAWSEGASTDTQYF,TGTGCCTGGAGTGAGGGGGCTAGCACAGATACGCAGTATTTT,TRBJ2-3,-,TRBD1,TRBV30
CASSLALAGGSPKNIQYF,TGTGCCAGCAGCTTAGCACTAGCGGGAGGCTCTCCCAAAAACATTCAGTACTTC,TRBJ2-4,few,TRBD2,TRBV13
CASSSTLTSGGGSTDTQYF,TGCGCCAGCAGCTCAACCCTGACTAGCGGGGGGGGCAGCACAGATACGCAGTATTTT,TRBJ2-3,-,TRBD2,TRBV5-1
CAWTSGSSYNEQFF,TGTGCCTGGACTAGCGGGAGTTCCTACAATGAGCAGTTCTTC,TRBJ2-1,few,TRBD2,TRBV30
CASSDMTGYNEQFF,TGTGCCAGCAGCGATATGACAGGCTACAATGAGCAGTTCTTC,TRBJ2-1,-,-,TRBV7-8
CSVVIGVGELFF,TGCAGCGTTGTCATCGGTGTTGGGGAGCTGTTTTTT,TRBJ2-2,-,-,TRBV29-1
CASSQVRANEQFF,TGTGCCAGCAGCCAAGTAAGAGCTAATGAGCAGTTCTTC,TRBJ2-1,few,-,TRBV14